The 21 T cell receptor beta chains below were found in one sample sequenced in a study of T cells in Graves' hyperthyroidism and ophthalmopathy. From RNA transcripts, TCR beta CDR3 regions were amplified. First-round RT-PCR of the TCR CDR3 relied on the HTBI primer set. TCRdb ran MiXCR on the multiplex PCR reads and lists one entry per CDR3 protein. This sample has 560,000 or so distinct CDR3 sequences, with 46% found just once. Sequences were obtained from peripheral blood or thyroid tissue (not recorded which). Receptors were obtained from a woman in her late teens or twenties with Graves' hyperthyroidism.

In this sample, this clonotype turned up many times. V gene TRBV29-1 combines with J gene TRBJ1-1; D gene uncertain. Trimming took off 3 bases at V and 1 base at J, with 9 bases between the two ends. CDR1 is SQVTM, CDR2 ANQGSEA, per germline. This CDR3 comprises 13 residues. As DNA, the CDR3 is TGCAGCGTTGATGAGGGAAAGAACACTGAAGCTTTCTTT. It encodes CSVDEGKNTEAFF.

This clonotype was found a few times. V is TRBV9 and J is TRBJ2-7, with unresolved D. CDR3 length: 14 amino acids. Germline values: CDR1 SGDLS, CDR2 YYNGEE. Trimming took 0 bases from V and 2 from J, leaving 9 bases between them. The CDR3 protein is CASSVEPYTYEQYF. The CDR3 DNA reads TGTGCCAGCAGCGTAGAACCATATACCTACGAGCAGTACTTC.

As to this clonotype: Given a much more abundant clone one base away, this may be a read error. In DNA, the CDR3 is TGTGCCACCAGTGATTTCCGGGACTTCGATCCCGGGGAGCTGTTTTTT. Protein product: CATSDFRDFDPGELFF. V and J are TRBV24-1 and TRBJ2-2; D perhaps matches TRBD2 (6 bases). Germline V gene lookup returns CDR1 KGHDR and CDR2 SFDVKD. CDR3 length equals 16 residues. V lost 1 base and J lost 6, with 14 bases in between.

This rearrangement joins TRBV10-3 to TRBJ1-3; TRBD1 matches at 7 bases. The CDR3 extends over 15 amino acids. Germline CDR1 is ENHRY and CDR2 is SYGVKD. After removal of 2 bases from V and 2 bases from J, the junction contained 3 bases not matched to a gene. The CDR3 region has the DNA TGTGCCATCAGTGAGACAGGGGTCACTGGAAACACCATATATTTT. It codes for CAISETGVTGNTIYF.

This clonotype has just one count. This chain uses TRBV12-5 with TRBJ2-7; the D is unclear. Trimming pared 5 bases from V and 2 bases from J, leaving 4 bases between. The CDR3 spans 11 residues. Germline values: CDR1 LGHNT, CDR2 FRNRAP. The CDR3 region is CASGPPYEQYF. The DNA of the CDR3 is TGTGCTAGTGGTCCCCCCTACGAGCAGTACTTC. Full variable domain (missing parts from reference TRBV12-5 and TRBJ2-7): DARVTQTPRHKVTEMGQEVTMRCQPILGHNTVFWYRQTMMQGLELLAYFRNRAPLDDSGMPKDRFSAEMPDATLATLKIQPSEPRDSAVYFCASGPPYEQYFGPGTRLTVT.

The V call is TRBV12-3 or TRBV12-4, the J call TRBJ1-1; no definite D call. Trimming removed 6 bases from V and 1 base from J, with 9 bases in between. CDR3 length: 13 residues. In DNA form, the CDR3 reads TGTGCCAGCAGCAAACGGGAGAACACTGAAGCTTTCTTT. Its translation is CASSKRENTEAFF.

There are many counts of this clonotype. V is TRBV7-3 and J is TRBJ2-6; no definite D call. The V end lost 2 bases, the J end lost 4 bases, and 15 bases lay between the germline ends. The CDR3 loop spans 17 amino acids. Germline V gene data show CDR1 as SGHTA and CDR2 as FQGTGA. The CDR3: CASSLGPASQGANVLTF. In DNA, the CDR3 is TGTGCCAGCAGCTTAGGACCGGCCAGTCAGGGGGCCAACGTCCTGACTTTC.

The chain carries TRBV5-4 and TRBJ1-5; D gene unclear. V lost 0 bases to trimming and J lost 4 bases, with 8 bases between them. The CDR3 is made up of 14 amino acids. Germline-derived CDR1 and CDR2 are SGHNT and YYREEE (reference sequence). This CDR3 is CASSLEGANQPQHF. CDR3 nucleotide sequence: TGTGCCAGCAGCTTGGAAGGAGCGAATCAGCCCCAGCATTTT.

The J gene is TRBJ1-5, the V gene TRBV7-8; 7 nucleotides match TRBD1. CDR3 size: 15 residues. The germline V gene has CDR1 SGHVS and CDR2 FQNEAQ. J gave up 2 bases and V 4 bases, and 5 bases lay outside the gene matches. The CDR3 loop reads CASSSEGAGNQPQHF. CDR3 in DNA: TGTGCCAGCAGCTCGGAGGGGGCCGGCAATCAGCCCCAGCATTTT. Full variable domain (missing parts from reference TRBV7-8 and TRBJ1-5): GAGVSQSPRYKVAKRGQDVALRCDPISGHVSLFWYQQALGQGPEFLTYFQNEAQLDKSGLPSDRFFAERPEGSVSTLKIQRTQQEDSAVYLCASSSEGAGNQPQHFGDGTRLSIL.

V usage is TRBV5-1 and J usage is TRBJ2-7, with D possibly matching TRBD2 (5 bases). The germline V gene has CDR1 SGHRS and CDR2 YFSETQ. CDR3 length: 14 amino acids. The V end was cut by 5 bases, the J end by 4 bases, with 16 bases between. The CDR3 sequence: CASSLLTEEYEQYF. The CDR3 DNA reads as TGCGCCAGCAGTCTGCTCACGGAGGAGTACGAGCAGTACTTC.

This clonotype has only a few counts. This chain joins TRBV7-8 and TRBJ1-1, with 8 bases aligning to TRBD1. In germline, CDR1 is SGHVS, CDR2 FQNEAQ. After removal of 2 bases from V and 4 bases from J, the junction contained 12 bases not matched to a gene. CDR3 length equals 17 residues. The CDR3 DNA follows: TGTGCCAGCAGCTTAAGGAGGGCAGGGGGCGCAGGCACTGAAGCTTTCTTT. Protein: CASSLRRAGGAGTEAFF.

The V gene is TRBV9, the J gene TRBJ1-4; 9 positions match TRBD1. Germline V gene lookup returns CDR1 SGDLS and CDR2 YYNGEE. This CDR3 is built from 15 residues. CDR3 region: CAEPDRGSTNEKLFF. Written as DNA, the CDR3 is TGTGCTGAGCCGGACAGGGGTTCGACTAATGAAAAACTGTTTTTT.

The chain combines TRBV29-1 with TRBJ2-7; TRBD2 matches 12 bases. This CDR3 is 15 amino acids long. Germline values: CDR1 SQVTM, CDR2 ANQGSEA. V was clipped by 4 bases and J by 1 base; unmatched bases: 5. The CDR3 DNA sequence: TGCAGCGTTGTGGTACTAGCGGGAGGATCCTACGAGCAGTACTTC. Translation: CSVVVLAGGSYEQYF.

In regard to this clonotype: This may be a read error: a much more frequent sequence differs by one nucleotide. The chain links TRBV29-1 to TRBJ1-6, with D possibly being TRBD1 (6 bases). From germline, CDR1 is SQVTM and CDR2 ANQGSEA. The CDR3 length is 13 residues. The V gene lost 6 bases and the J gene lost 6 bases, with 12 bases spanning the gap. CDR3 region: CSVATGFNSPLHF. The CDR3 coding sequence is TGCAGCGTCGCCACAGGGTTTAATTCACCCCTCCACTTT.

J is TRBJ1-1 and V is TRBV7-9; D is ambiguous. The CDR3 spans 14 residues. V shed 3 bases and J shed 5 bases, with 13 bases lying between them. Germline-derived CDR1 and CDR2 are SEHNR and FQNEAQ (reference sequence). In DNA form, the CDR3 reads TGTGCCAGCAGCTTCGTAACGGATCCGACTGAAGCTTTCTTT. This sequence encodes CASSFVTDPTEAFF.

V is TRBV20-1 and J is TRBJ1-4, with D unclear. Trimming shortened V by 5 bases and J by 7 bases, and 17 bases separated the two germline ends. The CDR3 sequence is 14 residues long. Germline V gene sequence: CDR1 DFQATT, CDR2 SNEGSKA (reference sequence). The CDR3 here is CSAFLGRVGEKLFF. CDR3 nucleotide sequence: TGCAGTGCTTTCCTCGGGAGGGTCGGTGAAAAACTGTTTTTT.

This clonotype has more than one count but fewer than ten. This chain links TRBV20-1 with TRBJ2-7; D gene ambiguous. V was clipped by 5 bases and J by 2 bases, with 7 bases between them. Germline CDR1 reads DFQATT; CDR2 reads SNEGSKA (reference sequence). This CDR3 has 11 amino acids. CDR3 DNA sequence: TGCAGTGCTTCCCGGGCCTACGAGCAGTACTTC. Its protein product is CSASRAYEQYF.

With respect to this clonotype: A read error may be the cause here, since a much bigger clone is one base away. The chain recombines TRBV10-3 with TRBJ2-7; no clear D gene. Germline V lookup: CDR1 ENHRY, CDR2 SYGVKD. Between the trimmed V and J ends, which lost 10 bases and 7 bases, there was a span of 17 bases. The CDR3 runs to 12 residues. CDR3 protein: CATKEISEEQYF. The CDR3 DNA reads as TGTGCCACCAAGGAGATCAGCGAGGAGCAGTACTTC.

This clonotype was counted between two and nine times. The V gene is TRBV6-1, the J gene TRBJ1-2; 7 bases fit TRBD1. The CDR3 sequence is 12 residues long. In germline, CDR1 is MNHNS, CDR2 SASEGT. J lost 6 bases, V lost 6 bases, and 4 bases had no gene match. The CDR3 loop is CASRTGSDGYTF. In DNA form, the CDR3 reads TGTGCCAGCAGGACAGGGTCGGATGGCTACACCTTC.

As regards this clonotype: At one end, the junction sequence differs from germline, possibly due to a read error. This rearrangement joins TRBV29-1 to TRBJ2-7; 13 nucleotides agree with TRBD2. Germline CDR1 SQVTM, CDR2 ANQGSEA. The CDR3 contains 16 residues. The CDR3 is CSVLGLAGFPPYGQYF. The DNA for the CDR3 is TGCAGCGTTTTGGGACTAGCGGGGTTCCCACCCTACGGGCAGTACTTC.

This clonotype was recorded a few times. This chain connects TRBV9 to TRBJ2-6; D possibly matches TRBD1 or TRBD2 (6 bases each). The CDR3 contains 17 residues. From germline, CDR1 is SGDLS and CDR2 YYNGEE. With 2 bases removed from V and 0 bases from J, the gap between germline ends came to 12 bases. The CDR3 sequence is CASSVSQGGSGANVLTF. The CDR3 DNA is TGTGCCAGCAGCGTCTCACAGGGAGGCTCTGGGGCCAACGTCCTGACTTTC. Drawing the rest from reference TRBV9 and TRBJ2-6, the complete variable domain is DSGVTQTPKHLITATGQRVTLRCSPRSGDLSVYWYQQSLDQGLQFLIQYYNGEERAKGNILERFSAQQFPDLHSELNLSSLELGDSALYFCASSVSQGGSGANVLTFGAGSRLTVL.